Listed below are T cell receptor beta chains from one sample, sequenced in a study of cytomegalovirus exposure and HLA in healthy donors. TCRdb's table, derived via immunoSEQ multiplex PCR, lists solely in-frame clones and lacks some. The sample lists 150,000 or so clones, 85% to 90% seen once, with about 6.7% in the top ten. The source material was PBMCs. These TCRs come from a woman in her thirties in good health and CMV-seropositive. Both conserved end residues are part of each CDR3. A D gene is named only where the DNA matches it firmly. Clone size, where shown, is once, few, many, or a class for clones that have expanded.

once	TRBD2	TRBV19	TRBJ2-3	CASSMGLAVTDTQYF	TGTGCCAGTAGTATGGGGCTAGCGGTCACAGATACGCAGTATTTT
.	.	TRBV4-1	TRBJ1-5	CASSQDEAGRNQPQHF	TGCGCCAGCAGCCAAGATGAAGCAGGGAGGAATCAGCCCCAGCATTTT
.	.	TRBV5-1	TRBJ1-4	CASSWGLSEKLFF	TGCGCCAGCAGCTGGGGCCTGAGTGAAAAACTGTTTTTT
.	.	TRBV4-1	TRBJ2-3	CASSQDSGGFLYTQYF	TGCGCCAGCAGCCAAGATTCTGGCGGGTTCTTGTATACGCAGTATTTT
.	TRBD1	TRBV28	TRBJ2-2	CASRRQGMGGELFF	TGTGCCAGCCGACGACAGGGTATGGGCGGGGAGCTGTTTTTT
.	TRBD2	TRBV19	TRBJ2-3	CASSGRLAGGLDTQYF	TGTGCCAGTAGTGGCCGACTAGCGGGGGGGCTGGATACGCAGTATTTT
once	.	TRBV27	TRBJ2-5	CASSPQTGSLGETQYF	TGTGCCAGCAGTCCCCAAACAGGGTCTCTTGGAGAGACCCAGTACTTC
.	TRBD1	TRBV6-1	TRBJ1-4	CASNLDRAQEKLFF	TGTGCCAGCAACCTCGACAGGGCGCAGGAAAAACTGTTTTTT
.	.	TRBV7-9	TRBJ2-7	CASRPVDYHYTGQYF	TGTGCCAGCAGGCCGGTGGACTATCATTATACTGGGCAGTACTTC
.	TRBD1	TRBV7-2	TRBJ1-5	CASSLTGTASNQPQHF	TGTGCCAGCAGCTTAACCGGGACAGCTAGCAATCAGCCCCAGCATTTT
.	.	TRBV4-1	TRBJ2-1	CASSYRDSFNEQFF	TGCGCCAGCAGCTATCGGGACTCCTTCAATGAGCAGTTCTTC
.	.	TRBV6-5	TRBJ2-5	CASSPPGKETQYF	TGTGCCAGCTCCCCGCCGGGGAAAGAGACCCAGTACTTC
.	.	TRBV4-1	TRBJ2-7	CASSQDNSLVGGYEQYF	TGCGCCAGCAGCCAAGATAATTCGCTGGTGGGGGGCTACGAGCAGTACTTC
.	.	TRBV15	TRBJ2-1	CATSRVDNEQFF	TGTGCCACCAGCAGAGTAGACAATGAGCAGTTCTTC
few	.	TRBV6-1	TRBJ1-5	CASSENPNSNQPQHF	TGTGCCAGCAGTGAAAATCCAAATAGCAATCAGCCCCAGCATTTT
.	.	TRBV9	TRBJ2-2	CASSSRRENTGELFF	TGTGCCAGCAGCTCGAGGCGGGAGAACACCGGGGAGCTGTTTTTT
.	.	TRBV7-2	TRBJ2-5	CASSLVWGRETQYF	TGTGCCAGCAGCTTAGTTTGGGGCCGAGAGACCCAGTACTTC
.	.	TRBV7-2	TRBJ2-7	CASRSRGTPSYEQYF	TGTGCCAGCAGGTCGAGGGGGACACCTTCCTACGAGCAGTACTTC
.	.	TRBV6-1	TRBJ1-2	CASLAGVYGYTF	TGTGCCAGCTTGGCAGGCGTCTATGGCTACACCTTC
few	.	TRBV2	TRBJ1-3	CASSAPSSGNTIYF	TGTGCCAGCAGTGCCCCGAGCTCTGGAAACACCATATATTTT
.	TRBD1	TRBV11-2	TRBJ2-7	CASSSIDRGQPYEQYF	TGTGCCAGCAGCTCGATAGACAGGGGTCAACCCTATGAGCAGTACTTC
.	TRBD1	TRBV14	TRBJ2-7	CASSPQGGTGDEQYF	TGTGCCAGCAGCCCCCAGGGGGGGACAGGGGACGAGCAGTACTTC
once	TRBD1	TRBV6-5	TRBJ1-4	CASSWDRWNPKLFF	TGTGCCAGCAGTTGGGACAGGTGGAACCCAAAACTGTTTTTT
.	TRBD2	TRBV4-2	TRBJ2-3	CASSYGLAGDYTDTQYF	TGTGCCAGCAGCTACGGACTAGCGGGGGATTACACAGATACGCAGTATTTT
.	.	TRBV28	TRBJ1-2	CATGGGYTF	TGTGCCACCGGGGGGGGCTACACCTTC
.	.	TRBV9	TRBJ1-1	CASSVGGGGLTEAFF	TGTGCCAGCAGCGTAGGGGGAGGGGGTCTCACTGAAGCTTTCTTT
.	.	TRBV11-2	TRBJ2-3	CASSGVSGGTDTQYF	TGTGCCAGCAGCGGGGTTTCGGGGGGCACAGATACGCAGTATTTT
.	.	TRBV2	TRBJ1-5	CASTSTGHQPQHF	TGTGCCAGCACCTCGACAGGCCATCAGCCCCAGCATTTT
.	TRBD2	TRBV29-1	TRBJ2-1	CSVGKGGGYNEQFF	TGCAGCGTTGGAAAAGGCGGGGGTTACAATGAGCAGTTCTTC
.	.	TRBV7-2	TRBJ1-6	CASRVPLVGGINSPLHF	TGTGCCAGCAGAGTGCCCTTGGTTGGGGGGATCAATTCACCCCTCCACTTT
few	TRBD1	TRBV5-1	TRBJ1-6	CASSLGTGASPLHF	TGCGCCAGCAGCTTGGGGACAGGGGCCTCACCCCTCCACTTT
.	TRBD2	TRBV6-6	TRBJ2-1	CASNSAGSGDNEQFF	TGTGCCAGCAACTCAGCGGGGAGCGGGGACAATGAGCAGTTCTTC
.	.	TRBV6-6	TRBJ2-7	CASSFNQGNEQYF	TGTGCCAGCAGTTTCAACCAGGGAAACGAGCAGTACTTC
.	.	TRBV2	TRBJ2-5	CASSEGLAPETQYF	TGTGCCAGCAGTGAAGGTCTGGCCCCGGAGACCCAGTACTTC
few	TRBD2	TRBV4-1	TRBJ2-1	CASRQGLAGQNEQFF	TGCGCCAGCAGGCAGGGACTAGCGGGACAGAATGAGCAGTTCTTC
.	TRBD2	TRBV7-2	TRBJ2-5	CASSLSASGGQKETQYF	TGTGCCAGCAGCTTGTCAGCTAGCGGGGGCCAAAAAGAGACCCAGTACTTC
.	TRBD1	TRBV2	TRBJ2-3	CASSRGQVSTDTQYF	TGTGCCAGCAGTCGAGGACAGGTTAGCACAGATACGCAGTATTTT
once	TRBD1	TRBV6-5	TRBJ1-1	CASSRRTGGNTEAFF	TGTGCCAGCAGTCGCCGGACAGGGGGGAACACTGAAGCTTTCTTT
.	TRBD2	TRBV25-1	TRBJ2-5	CASSPPIAGSLETQYF	TGTGCCAGCAGTCCCCCCATAGCGGGGTCCCTAGAGACCCAGTACTTC
.	.	TRBV28	TRBJ2-7	CASSLEELREQYF	TGTGCCAGCAGCCTCGAAGAGCTCCGCGAGCAGTACTTC
few	TRBD2	TRBV6-6	TRBJ2-7	CASSYGGGRLEQYF	TGTGCCAGCAGTTATGGCGGGGGGCGCCTCGAGCAGTACTTC
.	TRBD2	TRBV7-8	TRBJ2-7	CASSTRGGYEQYF	TGTGCCAGCAGCACCCGGGGGGGCTACGAGCAGTACTTC
few	.	TRBV6-5	TRBJ2-7	CASSYRAGARDEQYF	TGTGCCAGCAGTTACAGGGCAGGGGCTAGGGACGAGCAGTACTTC
.	.	TRBV19	TRBJ2-7	CASSITLTYEQYF	TGTGCCAGTAGTATAACTCTCACCTACGAGCAGTACTTC
.	.	TRBV19	TRBJ2-2	CASSNGGTGELFF	TGTGCCAGTTCAAACGGCGGCACCGGGGAGCTGTTTTTT
.	.	TRBV7-9	TRBJ2-2	CASSNIPGELFF	TGTGCCAGCAGCAATATCCCCGGGGAGCTGTTTTTT